Included here is one T cell receptor beta chain sequence, with context. Its antigen is undetermined. The data originate from a study of CXCR3-negative and CXCR3-positive naive CD8 T cells. The CDR3 spans 14 residues. Germline loops: CDR1 MNHNY, CDR2 SVGAGI (reference sequence). The libraries of TRB cDNA were constructed through 5' RACE using UMI labels. TCRdb re-called the 5' RACE reads, yielding one record per CDR3 amino acid sequence without DNA. The sample table sets out roughly 61,000 distinct CDR3 sequences. CD45RO-CCR7+CD27+CD95- marked naive CD8+ T cells. Regarding the study as a whole: Cryopreservation partially decreased CXCR3 expression, and most assays used fresh PBMCs. Similarly elevated diversity marked both naive subsets, with memory CD8+ cells showing far lower diversity. Relative to CXCR3-negative naive cells, CXCR3-positive naive cells had more hydrophobic TRB CDR3s.

The sequencing input was naive CXCR3+ CD8+ T cells from blood. Subset here: CD45RO-CCR7+CD27+CD95- naive CD8+ T cells expressing CXCR3 (TNR3+). This chain joins TRBV6-6 and TRBJ2-7. The clonotype originates from a human donor in good health. Some clones in this sample may be carry-over from other donors' samples. This CDR3 reads CASTLSRLTYEQYF.